This record concerns one T cell receptor beta chain sequence. This receptor's antigen is unknown. There are no base qualities to consult, and no much larger clone falls within one base. The immunoSEQ Assay was used to sequence TCR beta CDR3 regions from DNA. As for the original processing: T cell density was computed as TCR beta template counts normalized to usable DNA estimated by amplifying housekeeping genes. Richness was estimated using the preseqR package, with extrapolation to 400,000 templates for PBMC samples and to 120,000 templates for tissue samples. Clonality was taken to be one minus Pielou's evenness. Differential abundance testing on productive amino-acid clonotypes, with a minimum total count of 5 and an alpha of 0.1, was used to identify tissue-enriched TCRs. Repertoire overlap between compartments was quantified with the Jaccard Index and Morisita Overlap Index. GLIPH grouped TCR beta CDR3s together with public tetramer-defined viral CDR3s, and a viral motif had to include at least three viral sequences and show V-gene enrichment. The table comes from immuneACCESS by way of TCRdb, which keeps in-frame sequences with V and J called. Part of the clones is missing from these tables; in studies checked, under half for an unresolved V gene and the rest for unknown reasons. That table is the source of V, J and clone size, and D and trimming were worked out from the DNA. Here the sample has around 30,000 clones; roughly 77% occur a single time. The biggest ten clones account for around 16% of the sample.

At diagnosis, peripheral blood, uninvolved tumor-adjacent lung and tumor were collected and stored as a combination of fresh-frozen and FFPE material. For TCR repertoire profiling, the blood samples were analyzed as peripheral blood mononuclear cells. CDR1 MNHNY and CDR2 SVGAGI are derived from the germline V gene (reference sequence). The CDR3 sequence holds 12 residues, the cysteine and phenylalanine included. Only the CDR3 region is kept as DNA, spanning 36 bases read in frame from base 1. Cut back by 4 bases and 5 bases, the V and J ends lie 6 bases apart. The sample originates from a study of T cells in localized non-small cell lung cancer (dated by TCRdb to about 2020). Context from the whole study: The study analyzed T cell repertoires of 200 to 250 early-stage NSCLC patients, comparing tumors and uninvolved tumor-adjacent lungs. All 240 or so NSCLC patients in the cohort were treatment-naive and had localized lung tumors that were resected. NSCLC patients had a mean age of roughly 66 years, and 120 to 150 were male and 107 female.

On the study overall, not on this receptor specifically: Multi-region tumor sequencing was not performed, so intratumor heterogeneity could not be excluded. Uninvolved tumor-adjacent lung showed the highest T cell clonality, higher than tumor, which suggests more focused antigenic responses in the adjacent lung. Higher blood T cell density associated with longer overall survival, while higher adjacent-lung clonality associated with shorter survival. Because the study design was exploratory, TCR variables were selected using unadjusted p-values without false-discovery rate correction. A median of around 57 of the top 100 tumor clones were detected in paired uninvolved adjacent lung, and some 29 of these tumor clones were also found among the top 100 clones of the paired uninvolved adjacent lung.

The rearranged segments are TRBV6-6 and TRBJ2-1; the D gene could be TRBD1 or TRBD2, each one agreeing over 5 bases. The receptor was isolated from a male donor older than 55 with stage III squamous cell lung carcinoma. The material was peripheral blood, obtained before any cancer treatment. The DNA sequence is given as TGTGCCAGCAGTTGGGGGAACAATGAGCAGTTCTTC. It encodes CASSWGNNEQFF.